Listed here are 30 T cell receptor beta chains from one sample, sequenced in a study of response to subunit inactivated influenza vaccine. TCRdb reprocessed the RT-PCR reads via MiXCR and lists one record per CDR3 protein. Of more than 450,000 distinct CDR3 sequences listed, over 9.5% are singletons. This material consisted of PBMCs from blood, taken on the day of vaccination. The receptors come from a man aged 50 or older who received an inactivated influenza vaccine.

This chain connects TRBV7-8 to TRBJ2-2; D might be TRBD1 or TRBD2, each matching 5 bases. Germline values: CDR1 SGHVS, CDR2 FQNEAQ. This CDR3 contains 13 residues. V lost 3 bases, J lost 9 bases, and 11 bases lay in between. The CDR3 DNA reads TGTGCCAGCAGCTTTAGGGGCGGGTGGGAGCTGTTTTTT. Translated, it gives CASSFRGGWELFF.

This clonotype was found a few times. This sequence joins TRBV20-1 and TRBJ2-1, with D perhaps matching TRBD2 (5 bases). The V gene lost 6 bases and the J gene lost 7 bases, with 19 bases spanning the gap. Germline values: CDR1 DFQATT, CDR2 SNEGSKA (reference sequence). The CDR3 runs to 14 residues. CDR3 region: CSAQIPGGGNEQFF. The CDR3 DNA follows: TGCAGTGCCCAAATACCTGGAGGCGGGAATGAGCAGTTCTTC.

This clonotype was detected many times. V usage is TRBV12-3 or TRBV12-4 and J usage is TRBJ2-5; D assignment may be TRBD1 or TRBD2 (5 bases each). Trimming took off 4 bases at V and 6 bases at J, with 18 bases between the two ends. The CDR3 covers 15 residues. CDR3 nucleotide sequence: TGTGCCAGCAGTTATGGTTTTTCGGGGCTCAAGACCCAGTACTTC. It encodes CASSYGFSGLKTQYF.

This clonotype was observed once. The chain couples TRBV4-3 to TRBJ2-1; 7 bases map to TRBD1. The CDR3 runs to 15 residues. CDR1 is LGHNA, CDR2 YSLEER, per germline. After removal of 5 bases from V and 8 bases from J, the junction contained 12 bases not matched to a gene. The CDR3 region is CASSTGQSQVDEQFF. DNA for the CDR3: TGCGCCAGCAGCACGGGACAGTCCCAAGTCGATGAGCAGTTCTTC.

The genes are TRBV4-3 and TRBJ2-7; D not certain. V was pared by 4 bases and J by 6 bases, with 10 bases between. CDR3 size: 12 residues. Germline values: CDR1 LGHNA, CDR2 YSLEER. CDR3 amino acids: CASSLIGREQYF. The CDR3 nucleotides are TGCGCCAGCAGCCTCATCGGGCGCGAGCAGTACTTC.

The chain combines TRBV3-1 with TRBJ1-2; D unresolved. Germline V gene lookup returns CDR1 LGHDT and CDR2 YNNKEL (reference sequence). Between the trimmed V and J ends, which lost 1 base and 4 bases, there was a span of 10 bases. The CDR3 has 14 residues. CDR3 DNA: TGTGCCAGCAGCCAAGGTTCCGAAAGCTATGGCTACACCTTC. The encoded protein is CASSQGSESYGYTF.

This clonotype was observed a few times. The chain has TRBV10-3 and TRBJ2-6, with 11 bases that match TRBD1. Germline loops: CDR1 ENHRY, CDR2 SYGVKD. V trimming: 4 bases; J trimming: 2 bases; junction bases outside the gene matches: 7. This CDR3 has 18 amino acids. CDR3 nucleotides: TGTGCCATCAGTGGCTTGCGGACAGGGGGCCCTGGGGCCAACGTCCTGACTTTC. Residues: CAISGLRTGGPGANVLTF.

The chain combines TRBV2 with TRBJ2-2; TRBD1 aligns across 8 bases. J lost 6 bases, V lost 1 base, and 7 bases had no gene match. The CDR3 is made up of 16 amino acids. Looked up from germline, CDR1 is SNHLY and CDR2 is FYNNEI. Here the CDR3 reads CASSEGRTGWPGELFF. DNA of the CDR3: TGTGCCAGCAGTGAAGGCAGGACAGGGTGGCCCGGGGAGCTGTTTTTT. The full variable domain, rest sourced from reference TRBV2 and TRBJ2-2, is EPEVTQTPSHQVTQMGQEVILRCVPISNHLYFYWYRQILGQKVEFLVSFYNNEISEKSEIFDDQFSVERPDGSNFTLKIRSTKLEDSAMYFCASSEGRTGWPGELFFGEGSRLTVL.

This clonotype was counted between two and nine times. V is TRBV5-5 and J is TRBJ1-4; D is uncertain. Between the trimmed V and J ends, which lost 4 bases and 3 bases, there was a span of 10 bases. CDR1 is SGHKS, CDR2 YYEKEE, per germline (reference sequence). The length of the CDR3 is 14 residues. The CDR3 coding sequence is TGTGCCAGCAGCCAGACGGCCTCTAATGAAAAACTGTTTTTT. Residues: CASSQTASNEKLFF.

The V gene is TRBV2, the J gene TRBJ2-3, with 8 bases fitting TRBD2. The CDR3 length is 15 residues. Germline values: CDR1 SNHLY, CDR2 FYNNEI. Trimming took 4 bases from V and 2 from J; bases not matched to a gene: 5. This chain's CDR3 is CASSALAGNTDTQYF. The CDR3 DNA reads TGTGCCAGCAGTGCCCTAGCGGGCAACACAGATACGCAGTATTTT.

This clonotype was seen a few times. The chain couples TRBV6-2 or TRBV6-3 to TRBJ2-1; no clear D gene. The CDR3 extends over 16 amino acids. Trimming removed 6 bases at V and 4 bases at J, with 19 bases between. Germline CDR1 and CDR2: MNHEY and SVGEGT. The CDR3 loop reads CASSLRSARKYNEQFF. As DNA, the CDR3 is TGTGCCAGCAGCCTCCGGTCCGCGCGTAAATACAATGAGCAGTTCTTC.

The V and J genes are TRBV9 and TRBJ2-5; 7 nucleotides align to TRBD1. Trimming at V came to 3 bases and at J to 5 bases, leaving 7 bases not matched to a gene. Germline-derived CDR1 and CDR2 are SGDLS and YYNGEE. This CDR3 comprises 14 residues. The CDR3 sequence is CASSAQGKAETQYF. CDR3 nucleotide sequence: TGTGCCAGCAGCGCACAGGGGAAAGCGGAGACCCAGTACTTC. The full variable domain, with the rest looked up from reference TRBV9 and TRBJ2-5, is DSGVTQTPKHLITATGQRVTLRCSPRSGDLSVYWYQQSLDQGLQFLIQYYNGEERAKGNILERFSAQQFPDLHSELNLSSLELGDSALYFCASSAQGKAETQYFGPGTRLLVL.

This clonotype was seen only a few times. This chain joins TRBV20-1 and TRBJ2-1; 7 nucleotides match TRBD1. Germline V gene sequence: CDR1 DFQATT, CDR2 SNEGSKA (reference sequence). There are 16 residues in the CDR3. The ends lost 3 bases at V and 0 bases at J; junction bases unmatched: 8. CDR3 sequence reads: CSASPLQGSSYNEQFF. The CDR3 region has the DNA TGCAGTGCTAGCCCCTTACAGGGGAGCTCCTACAATGAGCAGTTCTTC.

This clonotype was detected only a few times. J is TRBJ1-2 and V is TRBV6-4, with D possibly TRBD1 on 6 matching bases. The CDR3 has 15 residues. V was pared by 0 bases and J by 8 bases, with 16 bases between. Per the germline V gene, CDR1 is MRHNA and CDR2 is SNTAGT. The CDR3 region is CASSDSGDISRGYTF. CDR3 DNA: TGTGCCAGCAGTGACTCTGGGGACATCTCCCGCGGCTACACCTTC.

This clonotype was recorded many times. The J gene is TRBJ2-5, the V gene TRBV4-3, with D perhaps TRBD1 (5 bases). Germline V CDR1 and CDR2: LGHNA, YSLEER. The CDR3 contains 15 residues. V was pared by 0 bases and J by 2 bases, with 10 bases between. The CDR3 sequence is CASSQDFRQQETQYF. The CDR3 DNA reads TGCGCCAGCAGCCAAGATTTTAGACAGCAAGAGACCCAGTACTTC.

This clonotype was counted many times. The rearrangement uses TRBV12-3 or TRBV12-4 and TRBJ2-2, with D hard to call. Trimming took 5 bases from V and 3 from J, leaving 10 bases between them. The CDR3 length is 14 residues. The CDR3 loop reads CASSKDRDTGELFF. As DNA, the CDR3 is TGTGCCAGCAGTAAGGACCGGGACACCGGGGAGCTGTTTTTT.

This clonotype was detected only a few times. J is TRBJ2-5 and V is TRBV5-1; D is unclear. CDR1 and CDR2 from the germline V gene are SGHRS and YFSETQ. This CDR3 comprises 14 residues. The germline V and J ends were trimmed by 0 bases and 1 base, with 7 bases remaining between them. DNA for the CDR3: TGCGCCAGCAGCTTGGTGGTCCCCCAAGAGACCCAGTACTTC. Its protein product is CASSLVVPQETQYF.

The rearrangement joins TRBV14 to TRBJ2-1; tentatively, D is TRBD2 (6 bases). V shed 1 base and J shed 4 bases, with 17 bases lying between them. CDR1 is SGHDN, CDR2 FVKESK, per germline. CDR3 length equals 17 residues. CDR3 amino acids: CASSQGPGLRGYNEQFF. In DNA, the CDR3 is TGTGCCAGCAGCCAAGGGCCGGGACTGAGGGGATACAATGAGCAGTTCTTC.

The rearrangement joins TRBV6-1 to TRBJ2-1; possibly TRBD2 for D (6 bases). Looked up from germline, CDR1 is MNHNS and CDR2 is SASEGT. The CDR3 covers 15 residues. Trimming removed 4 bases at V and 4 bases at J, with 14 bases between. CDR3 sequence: CASSGSGLLYNEQFF. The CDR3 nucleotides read TGTGCCAGCAGTGGTAGCGGACTTCTATACAATGAGCAGTTCTTC.

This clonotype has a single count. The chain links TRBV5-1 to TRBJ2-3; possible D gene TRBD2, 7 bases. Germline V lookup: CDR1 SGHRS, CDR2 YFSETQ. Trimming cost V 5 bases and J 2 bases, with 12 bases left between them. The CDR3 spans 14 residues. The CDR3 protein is CASRGGQDTDTQYF. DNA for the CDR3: TGCGCCAGCAGGGGGGGGCAAGACACAGATACGCAGTATTTT.

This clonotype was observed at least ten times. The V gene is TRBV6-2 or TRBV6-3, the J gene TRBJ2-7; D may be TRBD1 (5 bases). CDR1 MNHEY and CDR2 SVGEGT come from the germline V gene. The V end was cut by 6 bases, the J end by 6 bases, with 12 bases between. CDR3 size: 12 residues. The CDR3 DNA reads TGTGCCAGCAGCCGTTTAACAGGCGAGCAGTACTTC. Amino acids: CASSRLTGEQYF.

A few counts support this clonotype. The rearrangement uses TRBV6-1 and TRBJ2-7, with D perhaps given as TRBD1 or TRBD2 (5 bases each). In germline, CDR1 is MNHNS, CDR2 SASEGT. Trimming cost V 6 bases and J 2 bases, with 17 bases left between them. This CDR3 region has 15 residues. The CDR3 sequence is CASSRDGAGAYEQYF. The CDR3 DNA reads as TGTGCCAGCAGCCGGGACGGGGCGGGTGCCTACGAGCAGTACTTC.

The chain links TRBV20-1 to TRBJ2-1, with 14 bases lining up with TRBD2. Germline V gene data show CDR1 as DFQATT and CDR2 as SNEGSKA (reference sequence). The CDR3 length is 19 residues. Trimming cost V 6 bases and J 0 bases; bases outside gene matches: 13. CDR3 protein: CSADRGLAGVGVSYNEQFF. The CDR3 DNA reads TGCAGTGCAGACCGGGGACTAGCGGGAGTAGGAGTCTCCTACAATGAGCAGTTCTTC.

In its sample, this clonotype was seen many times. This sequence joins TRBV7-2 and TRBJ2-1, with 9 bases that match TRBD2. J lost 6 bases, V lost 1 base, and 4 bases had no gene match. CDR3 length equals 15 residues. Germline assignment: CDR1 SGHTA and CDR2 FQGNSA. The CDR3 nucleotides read TGTGCCAGCAGCTTAGGTAGCGGGAGTTTCAATGAGCAGTTCTTC. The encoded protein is CASSLGSGSFNEQFF.

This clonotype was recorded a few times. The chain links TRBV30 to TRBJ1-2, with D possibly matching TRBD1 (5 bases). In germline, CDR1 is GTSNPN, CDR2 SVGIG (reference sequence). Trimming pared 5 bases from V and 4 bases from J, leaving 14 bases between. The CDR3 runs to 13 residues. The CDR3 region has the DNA TGTGCCTGGCGATTCAGGGACTCCTATGGCTACACCTTC. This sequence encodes CAWRFRDSYGYTF.

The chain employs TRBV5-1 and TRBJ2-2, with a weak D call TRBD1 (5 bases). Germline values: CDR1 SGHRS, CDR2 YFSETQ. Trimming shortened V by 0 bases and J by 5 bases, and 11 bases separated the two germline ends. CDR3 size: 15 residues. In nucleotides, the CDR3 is TGCGCCAGCAGCTTGGCCTCGACAGCAACCGGGGAGCTGTTTTTT. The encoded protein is CASSLASTATGELFF.

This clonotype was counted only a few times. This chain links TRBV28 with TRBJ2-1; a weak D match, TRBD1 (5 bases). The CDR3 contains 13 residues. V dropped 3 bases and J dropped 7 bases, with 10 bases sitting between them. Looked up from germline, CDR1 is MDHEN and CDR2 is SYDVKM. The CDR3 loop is CASSFFPGNEQFF. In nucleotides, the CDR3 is TGTGCCAGCAGTTTCTTCCCAGGGAATGAGCAGTTCTTC.

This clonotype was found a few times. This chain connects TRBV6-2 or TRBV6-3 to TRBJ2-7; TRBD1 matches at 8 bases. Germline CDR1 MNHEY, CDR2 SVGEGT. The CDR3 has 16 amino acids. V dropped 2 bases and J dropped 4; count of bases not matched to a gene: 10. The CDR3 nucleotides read TGTGCCAGCAGTTACCCCGCCGGGACAGGCTCATACGAGCAGTACTTC. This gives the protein CASSYPAGTGSYEQYF.

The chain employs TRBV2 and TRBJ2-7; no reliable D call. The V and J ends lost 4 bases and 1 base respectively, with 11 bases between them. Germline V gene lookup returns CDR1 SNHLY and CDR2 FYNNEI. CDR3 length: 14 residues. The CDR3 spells CASSGQTWSYEQYF. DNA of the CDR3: TGTGCCAGCAGTGGCCAAACCTGGTCCTACGAGCAGTACTTC.

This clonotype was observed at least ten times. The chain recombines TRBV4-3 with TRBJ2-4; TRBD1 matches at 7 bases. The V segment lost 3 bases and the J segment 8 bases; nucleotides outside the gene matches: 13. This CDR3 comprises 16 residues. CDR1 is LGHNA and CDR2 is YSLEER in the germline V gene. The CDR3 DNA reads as TGCGCCAGCAGCCATGAAAGAGGACAGGTCACGGACATTCAGTACTTC. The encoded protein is CASSHERGQVTDIQYF.